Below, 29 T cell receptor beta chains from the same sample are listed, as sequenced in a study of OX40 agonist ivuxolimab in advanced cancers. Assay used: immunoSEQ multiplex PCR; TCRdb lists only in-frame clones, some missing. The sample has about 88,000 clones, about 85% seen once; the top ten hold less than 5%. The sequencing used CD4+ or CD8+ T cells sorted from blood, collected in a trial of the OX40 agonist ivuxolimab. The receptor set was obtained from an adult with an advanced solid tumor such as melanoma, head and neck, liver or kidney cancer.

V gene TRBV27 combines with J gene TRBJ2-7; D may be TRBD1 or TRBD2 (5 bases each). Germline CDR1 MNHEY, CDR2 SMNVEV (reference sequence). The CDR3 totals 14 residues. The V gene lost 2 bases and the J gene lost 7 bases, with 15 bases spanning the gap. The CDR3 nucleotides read TGTGCCAGCAGTTTAAGGGGCGGGCCAGGGGAGCAGTACTTC. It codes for CASSLRGGPGEQYF.

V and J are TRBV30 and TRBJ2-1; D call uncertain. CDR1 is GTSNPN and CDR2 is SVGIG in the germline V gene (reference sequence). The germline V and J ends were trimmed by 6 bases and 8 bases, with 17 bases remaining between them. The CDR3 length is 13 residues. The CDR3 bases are TGTGCCTGCGACATGAGGTCGCAGGATGAGCAGTTCTTC. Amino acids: CACDMRSQDEQFF.

CDR3 sequence: CASSLRDGTNTGELFF. The CDR3 region has the DNA TGTGCCAGCAGTTTACGGGACGGAACGAACACCGGGGAGCTGTTTTTT. The V call is TRBV6-5, the J call TRBJ2-2; D tentatively fits TRBD1 or TRBD2 (5 bases each). The CDR3 is 16 residues long. Germline V gene sequence: CDR1 MNHEY, CDR2 SVGAGI. Trimming took 4 bases from V and 0 from J, leaving 12 bases between them.

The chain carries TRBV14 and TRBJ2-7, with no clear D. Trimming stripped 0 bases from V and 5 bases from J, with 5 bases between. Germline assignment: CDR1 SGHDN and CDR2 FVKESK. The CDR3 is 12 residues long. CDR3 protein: CASSQDTDEQYF. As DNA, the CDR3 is TGTGCCAGCAGCCAAGACACGGACGAGCAGTACTTC. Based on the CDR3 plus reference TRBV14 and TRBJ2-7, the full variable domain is EAGVTQFPSHSVIEKGQTVTLRCDPISGHDNLYWYRRVMGKEIKFLLHFVKESKQDESGMPNNRFLAERTGGTYSTLKVQPAELEDSGVYFCASSQDTDEQYFGPGTRLTVT.

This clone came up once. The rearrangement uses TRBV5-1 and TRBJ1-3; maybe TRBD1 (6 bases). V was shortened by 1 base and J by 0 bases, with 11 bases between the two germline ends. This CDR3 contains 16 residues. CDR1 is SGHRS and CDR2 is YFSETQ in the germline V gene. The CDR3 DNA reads TGCGCCAGCAGCTTGCAGGACAGCCGCTCTGGAAACACCATATATTTT. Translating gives CASSLQDSRSGNTIYF.

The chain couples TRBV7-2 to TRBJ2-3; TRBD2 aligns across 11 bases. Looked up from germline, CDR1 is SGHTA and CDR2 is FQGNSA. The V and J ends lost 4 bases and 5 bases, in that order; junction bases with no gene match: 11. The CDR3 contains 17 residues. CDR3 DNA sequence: TGTGCCAGCAGCTCCGGGACTAGCGGCGGGGGGATAGATACGCAGTATTTT. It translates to CASSSGTSGGGIDTQYF.

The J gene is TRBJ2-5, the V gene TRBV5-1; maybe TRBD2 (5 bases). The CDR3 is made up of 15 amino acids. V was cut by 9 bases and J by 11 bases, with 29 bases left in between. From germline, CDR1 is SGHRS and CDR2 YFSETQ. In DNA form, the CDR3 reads TGCGCCATATTAACGTCAAGCGCCTCGCAGGAGGCTCAGTACTTC. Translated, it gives CAILTSSASQEAQYF.

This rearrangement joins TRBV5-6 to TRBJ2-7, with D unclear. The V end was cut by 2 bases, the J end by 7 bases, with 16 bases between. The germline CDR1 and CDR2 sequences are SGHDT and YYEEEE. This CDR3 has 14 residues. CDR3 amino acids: CASSLPQVGREQYF. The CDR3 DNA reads TGTGCCAGCAGCTTACCCCAGGTGGGAAGGGAGCAGTACTTC.

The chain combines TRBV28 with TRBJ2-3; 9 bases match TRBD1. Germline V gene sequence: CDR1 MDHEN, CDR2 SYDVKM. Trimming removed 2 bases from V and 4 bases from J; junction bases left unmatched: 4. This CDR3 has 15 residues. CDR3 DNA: TGTGCCAGCAGTTTAGGGACAGGGAGCCCAGATACGCAGTATTTT. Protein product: CASSLGTGSPDTQYF.

The CDR3 region is CASRQGFEEKLFF. The CDR3 nucleotides read TGTGCCAGCAGACAGGGGTTCGAGGAAAAACTGTTTTTT. The J gene is TRBJ1-4, the V gene TRBV28; 7 nucleotides align to TRBD1. Germline CDR1 is MDHEN and CDR2 is SYDVKM. This CDR3 spans 13 amino acids. J lost 8 bases, V lost 6 bases, and 6 bases had no gene match.

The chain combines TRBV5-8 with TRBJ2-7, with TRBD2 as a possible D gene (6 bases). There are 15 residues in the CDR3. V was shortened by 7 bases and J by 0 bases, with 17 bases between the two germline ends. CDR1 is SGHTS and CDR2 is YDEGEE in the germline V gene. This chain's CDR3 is CASGGLMTSSYEQYF. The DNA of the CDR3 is TGTGCCAGCGGGGGACTTATGACTAGCTCCTACGAGCAGTACTTC.

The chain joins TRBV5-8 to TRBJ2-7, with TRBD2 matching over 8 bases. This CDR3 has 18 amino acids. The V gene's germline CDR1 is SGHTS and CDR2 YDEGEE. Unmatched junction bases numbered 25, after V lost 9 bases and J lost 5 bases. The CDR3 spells CAIPLTGLGLGVLNEQYF. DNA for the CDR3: TGTGCCATCCCACTCACAGGCTTGGGACTAGGTGTCCTCAACGAGCAGTACTTC.

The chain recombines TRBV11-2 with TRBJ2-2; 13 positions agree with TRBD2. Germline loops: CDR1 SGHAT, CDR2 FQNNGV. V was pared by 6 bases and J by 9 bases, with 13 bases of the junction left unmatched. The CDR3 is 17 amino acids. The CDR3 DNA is TGTGCCAGCAGTCCGGGGACTAGCGGGACCCTGGCGCGGGAGCTGTTTTTT. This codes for CASSPGTSGTLARELFF.

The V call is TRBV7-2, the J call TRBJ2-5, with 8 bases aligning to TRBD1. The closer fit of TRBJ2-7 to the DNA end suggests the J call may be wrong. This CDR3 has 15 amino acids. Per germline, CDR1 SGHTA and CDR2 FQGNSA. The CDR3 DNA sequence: TGTGCCAGCAGCGTAACCGGGACAGGAACCTACGAGCAGTACTTC. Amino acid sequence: CASSVTGTGTYEQYF.

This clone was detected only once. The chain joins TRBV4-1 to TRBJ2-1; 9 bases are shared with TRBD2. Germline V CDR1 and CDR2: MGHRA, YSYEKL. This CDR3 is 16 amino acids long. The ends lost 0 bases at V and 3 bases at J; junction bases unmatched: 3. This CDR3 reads CASSQEWREGYNEQFF. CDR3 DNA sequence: TGCGCCAGCAGCCAAGAATGGCGGGAGGGCTACAATGAGCAGTTCTTC.

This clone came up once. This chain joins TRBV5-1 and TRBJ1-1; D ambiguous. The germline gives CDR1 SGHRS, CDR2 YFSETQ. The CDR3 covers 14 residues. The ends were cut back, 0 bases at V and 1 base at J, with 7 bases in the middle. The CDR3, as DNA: TGCGCCAGCAGCTTGGCGTCAGGGAACACTGAAGCTTTCTTT. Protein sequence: CASSLASGNTEAFF.

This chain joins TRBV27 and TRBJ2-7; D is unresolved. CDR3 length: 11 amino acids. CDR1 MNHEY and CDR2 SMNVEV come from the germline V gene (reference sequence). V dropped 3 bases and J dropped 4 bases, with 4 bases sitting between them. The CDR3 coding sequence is TGTGCCAGCAGTTTTTGTTACGAGCAGTACTTC. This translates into CASSFCYEQYF.

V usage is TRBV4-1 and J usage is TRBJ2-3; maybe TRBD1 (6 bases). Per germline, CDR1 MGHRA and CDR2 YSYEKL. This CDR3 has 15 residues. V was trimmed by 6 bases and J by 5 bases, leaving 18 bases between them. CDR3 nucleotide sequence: TGCGCCAGCAGACCCCGGGACAACGCCGTAGATACGCAGTATTTT. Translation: CASRPRDNAVDTQYF.

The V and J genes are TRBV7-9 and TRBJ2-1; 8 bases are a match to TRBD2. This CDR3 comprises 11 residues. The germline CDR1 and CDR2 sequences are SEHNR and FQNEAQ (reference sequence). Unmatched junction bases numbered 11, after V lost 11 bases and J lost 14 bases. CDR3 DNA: TGTGCCGGAGCGGGAGCGTTCGGTGAGTTCTTC. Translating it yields CAGAGAFGEFF.

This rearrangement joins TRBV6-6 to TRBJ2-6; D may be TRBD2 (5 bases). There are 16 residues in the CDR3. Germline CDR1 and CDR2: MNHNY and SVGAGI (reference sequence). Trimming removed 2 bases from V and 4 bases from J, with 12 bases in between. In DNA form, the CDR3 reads TGTGCCAGCAGTTACCAAGGCGGCGGGGGGGCCAACGTCCTGACTTTC. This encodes CASSYQGGGGANVLTF.

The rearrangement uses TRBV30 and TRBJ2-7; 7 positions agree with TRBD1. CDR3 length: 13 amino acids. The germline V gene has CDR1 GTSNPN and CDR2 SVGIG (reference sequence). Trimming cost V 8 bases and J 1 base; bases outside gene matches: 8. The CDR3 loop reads CARQGFESYEQYF. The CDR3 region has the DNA TGTGCCAGACAGGGTTTTGAGTCCTACGAGCAGTACTTC.

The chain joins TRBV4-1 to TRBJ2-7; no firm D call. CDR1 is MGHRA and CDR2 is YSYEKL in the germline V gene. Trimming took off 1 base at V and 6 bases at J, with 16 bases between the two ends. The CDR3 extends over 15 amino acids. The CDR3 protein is CASSQVGDGVGEQYF. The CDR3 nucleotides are TGCGCCAGCAGCCAAGTTGGTGATGGCGTTGGCGAGCAGTACTTC.

The CDR3 region is CASSQGPKGSGTDTQYF. CDR3 coding DNA: TGCGCCAGCAGCCAAGGACCTAAGGGGAGCGGGACGGATACGCAGTATTTT. V and J are TRBV4-3 and TRBJ2-3; 7 nucleotides line up with TRBD2. The germline V gene has CDR1 LGHNA and CDR2 YSLEER. V trimming: 1 base; J trimming: 6 bases; junction bases outside the gene matches: 13. The CDR3 extends over 17 amino acids.

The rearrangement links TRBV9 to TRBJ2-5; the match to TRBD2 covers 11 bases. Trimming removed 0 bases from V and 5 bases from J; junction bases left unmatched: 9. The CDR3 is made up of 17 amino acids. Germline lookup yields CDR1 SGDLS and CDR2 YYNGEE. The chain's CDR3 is CASSVEDSGRARETQYF. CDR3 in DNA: TGTGCCAGCAGCGTAGAGGATAGCGGGAGGGCTCGTGAGACCCAGTACTTC.

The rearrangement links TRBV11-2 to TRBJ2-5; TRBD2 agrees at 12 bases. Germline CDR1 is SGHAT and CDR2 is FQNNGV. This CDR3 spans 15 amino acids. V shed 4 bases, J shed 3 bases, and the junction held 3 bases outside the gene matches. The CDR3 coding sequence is TGTGCCAGCAGCTGGACTAGCGGGACAAAAGAGACCCAGTACTTC. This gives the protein CASSWTSGTKETQYF.

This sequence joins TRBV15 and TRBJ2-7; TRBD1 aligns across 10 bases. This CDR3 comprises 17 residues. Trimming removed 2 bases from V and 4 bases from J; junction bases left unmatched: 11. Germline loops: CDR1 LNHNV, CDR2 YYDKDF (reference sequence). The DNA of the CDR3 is TGTGCCACCAGCAGACCCGGGACAGGGGACCAGGGGTACGAGCAGTACTTC. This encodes CATSRPGTGDQGYEQYF.

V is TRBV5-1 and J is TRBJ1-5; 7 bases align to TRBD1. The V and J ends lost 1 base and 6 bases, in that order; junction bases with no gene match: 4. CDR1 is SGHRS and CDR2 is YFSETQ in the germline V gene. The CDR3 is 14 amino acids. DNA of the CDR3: TGCGCCAGCAGCTTGAATCAGGGGGTTCAGCCCCAGCATTTT. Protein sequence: CASSLNQGVQPQHF.

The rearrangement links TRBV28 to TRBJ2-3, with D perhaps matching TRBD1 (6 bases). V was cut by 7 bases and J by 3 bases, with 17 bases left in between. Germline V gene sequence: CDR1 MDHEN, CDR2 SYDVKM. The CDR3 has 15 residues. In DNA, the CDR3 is TGTGCCAGCACCGACGACTTGGGGGCGACAGATACGCAGTATTTT. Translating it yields CASTDDLGATDTQYF. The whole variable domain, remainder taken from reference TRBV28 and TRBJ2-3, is DVKVTQSSRYLVKRTGEKVFLECVQDMDHENMFWYRQDPGLGLRLIYFSYDVKMKEKGDIPEGYSVSREKKERFSLILESASTNQTSMYLCASTDDLGATDTQYFGPGTRLTVL.

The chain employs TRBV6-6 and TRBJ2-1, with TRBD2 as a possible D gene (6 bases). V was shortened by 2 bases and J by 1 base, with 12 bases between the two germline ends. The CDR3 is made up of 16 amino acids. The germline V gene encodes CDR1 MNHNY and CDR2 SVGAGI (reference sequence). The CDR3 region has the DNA TGTGCCAGCAGTTACCCGCGGGATAGGTCCTACAATGAGCAGTTCTTC. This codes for CASSYPRDRSYNEQFF.